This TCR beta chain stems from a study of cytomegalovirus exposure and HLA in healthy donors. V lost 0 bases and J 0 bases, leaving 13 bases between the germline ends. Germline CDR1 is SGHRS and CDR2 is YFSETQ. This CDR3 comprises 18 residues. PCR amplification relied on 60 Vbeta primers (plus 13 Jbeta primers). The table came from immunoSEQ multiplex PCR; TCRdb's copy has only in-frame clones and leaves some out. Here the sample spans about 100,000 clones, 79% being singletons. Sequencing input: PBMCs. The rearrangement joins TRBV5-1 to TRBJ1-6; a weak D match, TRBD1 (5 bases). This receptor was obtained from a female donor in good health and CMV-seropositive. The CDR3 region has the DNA TGCGCCAGCAGCTTGGCCTTTACAGGCGGCTCCTATAATTCACCCCTCCACTTT. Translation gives CASSLAFTGGSYNSPLHF.